This TCR beta chain is drawn from a study of naive and memory T cell subsets. Study results and caveats: From naive to CM, EM and EMRA, diversity decreased and Gini increased.

An equimolar mix of two oligonucleotides served as the beta constant-region primer for TRBC1 and TRBC2. TCRdb reanalysed the UMI-ligation and nested PCR reads using MiXCR and keeps one entry per CDR3 protein. The sample records 25,000 to 30,000 distinct CDR3 sequences, around a tenth being singletons. Of note for this clonotype: As yet, its antigen is unknown.

Sequencing used effector memory CD4+ T cells from blood. Subset specified: effector memory, CD45RA- CD27-. The clonotype was recovered from a human donor in good health.

The CDR3 bases are TGCAGCGTGCAAGACAGTGGGGACTATGGCTACACCTTC. Its protein is CSVQDSGDYGYTF. The V and J genes are TRBV29-1 and TRBJ1-2; D might be TRBD1 (5 bases). Trimming left V 6 bases short and J 3 bases short, with 14 bases between. Germline V CDR1 and CDR2: SQVTM, ANQGSEA. The CDR3 extends over 13 amino acids.